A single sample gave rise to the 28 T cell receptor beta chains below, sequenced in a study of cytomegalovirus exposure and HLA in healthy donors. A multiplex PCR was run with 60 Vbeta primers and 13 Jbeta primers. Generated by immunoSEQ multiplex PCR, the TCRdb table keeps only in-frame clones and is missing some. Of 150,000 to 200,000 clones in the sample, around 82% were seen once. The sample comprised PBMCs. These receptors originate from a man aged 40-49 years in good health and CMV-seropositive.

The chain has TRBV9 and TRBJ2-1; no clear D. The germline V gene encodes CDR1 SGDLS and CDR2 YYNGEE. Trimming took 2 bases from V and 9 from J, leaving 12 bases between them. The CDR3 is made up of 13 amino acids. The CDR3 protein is CASSVRSGTEQFF. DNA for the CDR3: TGTGCCAGCAGCGTCCGTTCAGGCACTGAGCAGTTCTTC.

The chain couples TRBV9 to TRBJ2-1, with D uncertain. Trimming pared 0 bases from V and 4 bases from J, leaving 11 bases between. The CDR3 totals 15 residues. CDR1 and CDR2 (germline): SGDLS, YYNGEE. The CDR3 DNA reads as TGTGCCAGCAGCGTAGGAGGTTTTTGGTACAATGAGCAGTTCTTC. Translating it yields CASSVGGFWYNEQFF.

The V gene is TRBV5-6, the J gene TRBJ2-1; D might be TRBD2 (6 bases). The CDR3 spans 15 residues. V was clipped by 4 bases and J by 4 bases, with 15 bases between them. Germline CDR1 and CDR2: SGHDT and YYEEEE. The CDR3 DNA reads TGTGCCAGCAGCGGTAGCGGACTATTTTACAATGAGCAGTTCTTC. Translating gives CASSGSGLFYNEQFF.

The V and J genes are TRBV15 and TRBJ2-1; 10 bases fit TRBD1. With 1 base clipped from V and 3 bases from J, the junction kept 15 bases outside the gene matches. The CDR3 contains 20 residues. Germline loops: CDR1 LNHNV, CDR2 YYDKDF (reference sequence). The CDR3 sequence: CATSRVIRGGRTGGYNEQFF. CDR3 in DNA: TGTGCCACCAGCAGAGTCATCCGTGGGGGTAGGACAGGGGGCTACAATGAGCAGTTCTTC.

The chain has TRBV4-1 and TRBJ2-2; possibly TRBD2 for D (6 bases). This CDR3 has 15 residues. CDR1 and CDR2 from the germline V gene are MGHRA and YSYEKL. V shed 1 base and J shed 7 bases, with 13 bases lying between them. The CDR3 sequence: CASSQVPGVDGELFF. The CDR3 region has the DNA TGCGCCAGCAGCCAAGTTCCGGGAGTCGACGGGGAGCTGTTTTTT.

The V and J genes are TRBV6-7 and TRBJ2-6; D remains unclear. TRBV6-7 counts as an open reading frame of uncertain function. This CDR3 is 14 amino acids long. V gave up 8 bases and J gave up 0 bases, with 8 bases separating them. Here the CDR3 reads CASYTPSGANVLTF. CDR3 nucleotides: TGTGCCAGCTATACACCCTCTGGGGCCAACGTCCTGACTTTC.

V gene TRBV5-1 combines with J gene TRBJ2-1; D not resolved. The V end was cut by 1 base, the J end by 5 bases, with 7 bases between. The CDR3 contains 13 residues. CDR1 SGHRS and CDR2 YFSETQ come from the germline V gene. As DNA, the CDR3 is TGCGCCAGCAGCTTGCGCCCAGACAATGAGCAGTTCTTC. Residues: CASSLRPDNEQFF.

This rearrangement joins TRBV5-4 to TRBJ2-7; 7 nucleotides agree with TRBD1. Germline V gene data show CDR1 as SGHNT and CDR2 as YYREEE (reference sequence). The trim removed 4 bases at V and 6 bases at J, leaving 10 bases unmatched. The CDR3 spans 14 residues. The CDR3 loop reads CASSPPRGTAEQYF. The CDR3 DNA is TGTGCCAGCAGCCCCCCCAGGGGGACAGCCGAGCAGTACTTC.

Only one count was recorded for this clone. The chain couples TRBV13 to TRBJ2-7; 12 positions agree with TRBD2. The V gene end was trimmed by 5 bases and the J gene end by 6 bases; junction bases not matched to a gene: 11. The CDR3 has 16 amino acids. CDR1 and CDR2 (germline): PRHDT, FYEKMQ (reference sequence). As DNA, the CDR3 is TGTGCCAGCAGCGAAATGGGACTAGCGGGTCCGTCCGAGCAGTACTTC. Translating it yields CASSEMGLAGPSEQYF.

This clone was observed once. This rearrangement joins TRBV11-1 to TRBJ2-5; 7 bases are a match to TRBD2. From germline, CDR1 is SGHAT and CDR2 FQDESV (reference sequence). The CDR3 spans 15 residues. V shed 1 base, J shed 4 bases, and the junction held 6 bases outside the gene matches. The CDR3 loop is CASSLGSLAGETQYF. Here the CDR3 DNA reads TGTGCCAGCAGCTTAGGCAGTTTAGCGGGAGAGACCCAGTACTTC.

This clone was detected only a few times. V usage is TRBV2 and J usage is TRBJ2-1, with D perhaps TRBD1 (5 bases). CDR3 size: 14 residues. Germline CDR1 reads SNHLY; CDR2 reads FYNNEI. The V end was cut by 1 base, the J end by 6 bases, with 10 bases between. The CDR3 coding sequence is TGTGCCAGCAGTGAAGGTTGGGGCCTCAATGAGCAGTTCTTC. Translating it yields CASSEGWGLNEQFF.

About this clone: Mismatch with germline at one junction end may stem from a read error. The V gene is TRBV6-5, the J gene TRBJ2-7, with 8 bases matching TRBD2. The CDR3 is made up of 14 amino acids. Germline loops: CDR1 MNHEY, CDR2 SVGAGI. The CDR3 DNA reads TGTGCCAGCAGTTACTCGAGGCTAGCGGGTATCGTATCCTTC. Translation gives CASSYSRLAGIVSF.

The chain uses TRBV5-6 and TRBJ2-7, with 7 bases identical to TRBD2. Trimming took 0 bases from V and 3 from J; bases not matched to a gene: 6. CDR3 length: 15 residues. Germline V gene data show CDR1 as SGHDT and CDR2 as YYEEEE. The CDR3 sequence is CASSLGAGVLYEQYF. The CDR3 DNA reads TGTGCCAGCAGCTTGGGGGCGGGAGTCCTCTACGAGCAGTACTTC.

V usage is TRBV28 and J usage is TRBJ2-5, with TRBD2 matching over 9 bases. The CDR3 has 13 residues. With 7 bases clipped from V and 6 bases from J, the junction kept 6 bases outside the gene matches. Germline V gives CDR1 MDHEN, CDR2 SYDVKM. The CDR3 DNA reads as TGTGCCAGCACCTTAGCGGGAGTAAAGACCCAGTACTTC. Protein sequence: CASTLAGVKTQYF.

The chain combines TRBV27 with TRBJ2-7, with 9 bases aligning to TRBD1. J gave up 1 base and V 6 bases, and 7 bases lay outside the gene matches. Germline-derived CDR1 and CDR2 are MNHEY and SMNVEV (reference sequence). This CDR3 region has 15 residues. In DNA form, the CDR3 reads TGTGCCAGCAGAGATGGGACAGGGAGATCCTACGAGCAGTACTTC. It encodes CASRDGTGRSYEQYF.

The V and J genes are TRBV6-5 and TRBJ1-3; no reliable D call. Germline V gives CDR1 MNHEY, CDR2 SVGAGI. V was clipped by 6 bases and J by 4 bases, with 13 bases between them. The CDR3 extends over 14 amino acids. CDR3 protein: CASRAGSLGNTIYF. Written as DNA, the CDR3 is TGTGCCAGCAGAGCGGGTAGTTTGGGAAACACCATATATTTT.

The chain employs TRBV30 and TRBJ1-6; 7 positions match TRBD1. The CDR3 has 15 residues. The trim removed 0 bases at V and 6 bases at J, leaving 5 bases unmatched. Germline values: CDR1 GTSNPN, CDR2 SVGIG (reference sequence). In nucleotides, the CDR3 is TGTGCCTGGAGTGTGCTGACAGGGTCTAATTCACCCCTCCACTTT. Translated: CAWSVLTGSNSPLHF.

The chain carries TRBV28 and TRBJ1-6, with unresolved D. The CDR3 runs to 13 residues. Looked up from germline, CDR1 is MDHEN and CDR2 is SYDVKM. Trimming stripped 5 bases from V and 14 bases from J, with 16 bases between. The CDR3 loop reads CASSNPGSTALHF. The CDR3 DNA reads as TGTGCCAGCAGTAATCCCGGGAGCACAGCCCTCCACTTT.

The CDR3 loop is CASSLALAGGGGGELFF. The CDR3 nucleotides read TGTGCCAGCAGTTTAGCACTAGCGGGAGGCGGAGGCGGGGAGCTGTTTTTT. This rearrangement joins TRBV28 to TRBJ2-2, with TRBD2 matching over 12 bases. The V and J ends lost 2 bases and 7 bases, in that order; junction bases with no gene match: 8. Germline V gene lookup returns CDR1 MDHEN and CDR2 SYDVKM. The CDR3 is 17 amino acids.

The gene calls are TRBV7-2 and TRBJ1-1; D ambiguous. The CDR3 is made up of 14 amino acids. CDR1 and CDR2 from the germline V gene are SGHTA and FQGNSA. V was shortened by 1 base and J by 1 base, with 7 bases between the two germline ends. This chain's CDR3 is CASSLGAANTEAFF. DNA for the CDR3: TGTGCCAGCAGCTTAGGGGCAGCGAACACTGAAGCTTTCTTT. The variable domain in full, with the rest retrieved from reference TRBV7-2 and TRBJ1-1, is GAGVSQSPSNKVTEKGKDVELRCDPISGHTALYWYRQSLGQGLEFLIYFQGNSAPDKSGLPSDRFSAERTGGSVSTLTIQRTQQEDSAVYLCASSLGAANTEAFFGQGTRLTVV.

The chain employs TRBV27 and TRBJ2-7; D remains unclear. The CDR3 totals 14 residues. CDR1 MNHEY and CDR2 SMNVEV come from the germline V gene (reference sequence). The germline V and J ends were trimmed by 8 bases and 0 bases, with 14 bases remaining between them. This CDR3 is CASGVTEYSYEQYF. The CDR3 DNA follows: TGTGCCAGCGGTGTCACAGAGTACTCCTACGAGCAGTACTTC.

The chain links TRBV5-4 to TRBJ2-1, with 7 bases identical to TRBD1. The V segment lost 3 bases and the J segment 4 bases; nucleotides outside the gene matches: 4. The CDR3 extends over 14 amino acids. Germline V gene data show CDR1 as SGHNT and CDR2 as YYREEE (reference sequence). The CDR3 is CASSSRQGYNEQFF. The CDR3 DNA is TGTGCCAGCAGCTCGAGACAGGGATACAATGAGCAGTTCTTC.

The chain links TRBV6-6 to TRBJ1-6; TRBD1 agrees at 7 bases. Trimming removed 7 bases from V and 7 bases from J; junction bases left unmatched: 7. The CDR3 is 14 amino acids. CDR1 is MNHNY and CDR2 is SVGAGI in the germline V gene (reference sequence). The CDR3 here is CASISTGNNSPLHF. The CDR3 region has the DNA TGTGCCAGCATCTCGACAGGGAACAATTCACCCCTCCACTTT.

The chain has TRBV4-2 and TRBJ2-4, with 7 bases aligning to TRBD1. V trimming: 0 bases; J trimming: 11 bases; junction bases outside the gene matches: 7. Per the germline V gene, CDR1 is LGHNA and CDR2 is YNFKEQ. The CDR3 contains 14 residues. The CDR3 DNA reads TGTGCCAGCAGCCAAGATGGCGCAGGGGGAGTTCAGTACTTC. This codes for CASSQDGAGGVQYF.

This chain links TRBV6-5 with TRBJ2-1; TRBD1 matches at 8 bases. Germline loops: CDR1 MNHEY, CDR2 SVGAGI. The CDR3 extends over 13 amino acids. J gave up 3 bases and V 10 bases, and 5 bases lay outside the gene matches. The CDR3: CATSGQGYNEQFF. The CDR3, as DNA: TGTGCCACAAGCGGACAGGGCTACAATGAGCAGTTCTTC.

The CDR3 loop is CAWSVIGGVREGTGELFF. CDR3 DNA sequence: TGTGCCTGGAGTGTAATCGGAGGCGTTAGGGAGGGTACCGGGGAGCTGTTTTTT. This sequence joins TRBV30 and TRBJ2-2; TRBD2 aligns across 7 bases. V was pared by 0 bases and J by 5 bases, with 15 bases of the junction left unmatched. Germline V lookup: CDR1 GTSNPN, CDR2 SVGIG (reference sequence). The CDR3 sequence is 18 residues long.

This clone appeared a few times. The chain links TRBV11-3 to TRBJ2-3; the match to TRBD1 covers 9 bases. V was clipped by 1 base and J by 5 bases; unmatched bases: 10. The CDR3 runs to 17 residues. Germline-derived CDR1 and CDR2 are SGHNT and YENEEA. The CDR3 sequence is CASSLAGRGQGEDTQYF. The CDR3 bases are TGTGCCAGCAGCTTAGCGGGTAGGGGACAGGGTGAAGATACGCAGTATTTT.

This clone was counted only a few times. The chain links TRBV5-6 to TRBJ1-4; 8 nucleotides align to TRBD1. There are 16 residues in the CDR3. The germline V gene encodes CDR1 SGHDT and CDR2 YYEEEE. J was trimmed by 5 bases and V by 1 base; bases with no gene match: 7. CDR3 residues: CASSLYFQGANEKLFF. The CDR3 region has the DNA TGTGCCAGCAGCTTGTATTTTCAGGGGGCGAATGAAAAACTGTTTTTT.